One and the same sample provided the 25 T cell receptor beta chains below, sequenced in a study of blood T cells in healthy people across ages. The second PCR ran 7 to 11 cycles with a sample-barcoded 5' primer and J-beta primers. TCRdb independently ran MiXCR on the 5' RACE reads; one entry per CDR3 protein. The sample consists of over 1,500,000 distinct CDR3 sequences, 30% to 40% of them appearing once. The sequencing sample was made of blood. The receptors originated from a human donor in good health.

As for this clonotype: Possible read error: a much larger clone is one base away. The gene calls are TRBV6-5 and TRBJ2-7; D is perhaps TRBD1 (6 bases). CDR3 length equals 13 residues. Trimming cost V 2 bases and J 12 bases, with 17 bases left between them. Per the germline V gene, CDR1 is MNHEY and CDR2 is SVGAGI. Here the CDR3 reads CASSYRRQETPYF. CDR3 in DNA: TGTGCCAGCAGTTACAGGAGACAGGAGACCCCGTACTTC.

V is TRBV12-3 or TRBV12-4 and J is TRBJ2-5, with 8 bases matching TRBD2. The CDR3 totals 17 residues. J was trimmed by 4 bases and V by 3 bases; bases with no gene match: 13. The CDR3 DNA reads as TGTGCCAGCAGTTTCACAATCCCGCGGGGGGTAGGAGAGACCCAGTACTTC. This codes for CASSFTIPRGVGETQYF.

Comments on this clonotype: One end of the junction fails to match germline, which may point to a read error. V and J are TRBV4-3 and TRBJ2-3, with D possibly being TRBD2 (6 bases). Germline V lookup: CDR1 LGHNA, CDR2 YSLEER. CDR3 length: 18 amino acids. CDR3 in DNA: TGCGCCAACAGCCAAGAAGCTTTAGCGGAGGGTGGGGCCCATACGCAGTATTTT. It yields the protein CANSQEALAEGGAHTQYF.

The V gene is TRBV6-1, the J gene TRBJ2-7; D is uncertain. CDR3 length: 13 amino acids. CDR1 is MNHNS and CDR2 is SASEGT in the germline V gene. V was shortened by 7 bases and J by 4 bases, with 14 bases between the two germline ends. DNA of the CDR3: TGTGCCAGCACCCGGGTTGAACTTTACGAGCAGTACTTC. Amino acid sequence: CASTRVELYEQYF.

This chain joins TRBV3-1 and TRBJ1-1; a possible D gene is TRBD1 (6 bases). V shed 6 bases and J shed 2 bases, with 13 bases lying between them. Germline CDR1 LGHDT, CDR2 YNNKEL (reference sequence). The CDR3 contains 14 residues. The CDR3 loop is CASSPNRDNTEAFF. The CDR3 DNA reads as TGTGCCAGCAGTCCCAACAGGGATAACACTGAAGCTTTCTTT. The variable domain in full, completed from reference TRBV3-1 and TRBJ1-1, reads DTAVSQTPKYLVTQMGNDKSIKCEQNLGHDTMYWYKQDSKKFLKIMFSYNNKELIINETVPNRFSPKSPDKAHLNLHINSLELGDSAVYFCASSPNRDNTEAFFGQGTRLTVV.

This chain connects TRBV7-2 to TRBJ2-5; 7 nucleotides align to TRBD1. The V and J ends lost 4 bases and 11 bases, in that order; junction bases with no gene match: 4. The CDR3 is 11 residues long. Germline V gene data show CDR1 as SGHTA and CDR2 as FQGNSA. CDR3 amino acids: CASSSDRLQYF. The CDR3 DNA follows: TGTGCCAGCAGCTCGGACAGGTTGCAGTACTTC.

This clonotype has just a few counts. The J gene is TRBJ2-4, the V gene TRBV7-2, with 7 bases fitting TRBD1. The better agreement between TRBJ2-7 and the DNA end casts doubt on the J call. CDR1 SGHTA and CDR2 FQGNSA come from the germline V gene. The CDR3 extends over 14 amino acids. The CDR3 sequence is CASSPQGIIYEQYF. The CDR3 region has the DNA TGTGCCAGCAGCCCACAGGGGATTATTTACGAGCAGTACTTC.

J is TRBJ1-5 and V is TRBV7-6, with D possibly TRBD1 on 6 matching bases. The CDR3 spans 15 residues. Trimming took 5 bases from V and 7 from J, leaving 18 bases between them. Germline assignment: CDR1 SGHVS and CDR2 FNYEAQ. The CDR3 DNA is TGTGCCAGCAGCCCACATCCGGGGGGCGACCAGCCCCAGCATTTT. Its translation: CASSPHPGGDQPQHF.

V and J are TRBV10-3 and TRBJ1-2; D is ambiguous. Trimming shortened V by 3 bases and J by 8 bases, and 19 bases separated the two germline ends. From germline, CDR1 is ENHRY and CDR2 SYGVKD. CDR3 length: 15 residues. In nucleotides, the CDR3 is TGTGCCATCAGTGAATTGGGCACGGGAAGAAACGGCTACACCTTC. It translates to CAISELGTGRNGYTF.

V gene TRBV24-1 combines with J gene TRBJ2-1; D perhaps matches TRBD1 (6 bases). The CDR3 extends over 13 amino acids. The germline V gene encodes CDR1 KGHDR and CDR2 SFDVKD. The V gene lost 2 bases and the J gene lost 8 bases, with 9 bases spanning the gap. The CDR3 is CATSDWGRDEQFF. The CDR3 region has the DNA TGTGCCACCAGTGATTGGGGGCGCGATGAGCAGTTCTTC.

In regard to this clonotype: It may be a read error: a sequence one base away is much more abundant. The genes are TRBV5-1 and TRBJ2-3; 9 nucleotides line up with TRBD2. This CDR3 is built from 15 residues. Germline assignment: CDR1 SGHRS and CDR2 YFSETQ. Trimming at V came to 7 bases and at J to 3 bases, leaving 9 bases not matched to a gene. CDR3 residues: CASGTRTSETDTQYF. DNA of the CDR3: TGCGCCAGCGGCACCCGGACTAGCGAGACAGATACGCAGTATTTT.

The V gene is TRBV4-2, the J gene TRBJ1-5; D unresolved. The CDR3 is made up of 13 amino acids. V was shortened by 1 base and J by 7 bases, with 8 bases between the two germline ends. In germline, CDR1 is LGHNA, CDR2 YNFKEQ. The CDR3 loop is CASSQAARQPQHF. In DNA, the CDR3 is TGTGCCAGCAGCCAAGCGGCAAGGCAGCCCCAGCATTTT.

The CDR3 loop reads CASRSGGAGETQYF. The CDR3 nucleotides are TGCGCCAGCAGGAGCGGGGGGGCCGGTGAGACCCAGTACTTC. The chain joins TRBV5-1 to TRBJ2-5; 10 bases align to TRBD2. The CDR3 is made up of 14 amino acids. V trimming: 5 bases; J trimming: 5 bases; junction bases outside the gene matches: 6. Germline V CDR1 and CDR2: SGHRS, YFSETQ.

The chain combines TRBV7-2 with TRBJ2-5; TRBD1 matches at 9 bases. This CDR3 contains 14 residues. Germline V gene sequence: CDR1 SGHTA, CDR2 FQGNSA. Trimming removed 2 bases from V and 7 bases from J; junction bases left unmatched: 5. The DNA of the CDR3 is TGTGCCAGCAGCTTATGGGACAGGGATGTGACCCAGTACTTC. As protein: CASSLWDRDVTQYF.

This clonotype was detected many times. The gene calls are TRBV29-1 and TRBJ2-7; D is perhaps TRBD2 (6 bases). Germline CDR1 is SQVTM and CDR2 is ANQGSEA. Trimming pared 7 bases from V and 3 bases from J, leaving 13 bases between. The CDR3 consists of 12 residues. CDR3 in amino acids: CSAGGLGYEQYF. CDR3 bases: TGCAGCGCCGGGGGTTTAGGCTACGAGCAGTACTTC.

The rearrangement links TRBV11-2 to TRBJ2-7, with D perhaps TRBD2 (6 bases). V dropped 5 bases and J dropped 4 bases, with 12 bases sitting between them. Germline V gene sequence: CDR1 SGHAT, CDR2 FQNNGV. The CDR3 has 13 residues. The CDR3 region is CASSAEAGYEQYF. Written as DNA, the CDR3 is TGTGCCAGCAGCGCCGAGGCGGGATACGAGCAGTACTTC.

The chain is built from TRBV6-6 and TRBJ2-3; 7 nucleotides agree with TRBD2. From germline, CDR1 is MNHNY and CDR2 SVGAGI (reference sequence). V gave up 10 bases and J gave up 7 bases; unmatched junction bases: 11. This CDR3 comprises 13 residues. CDR3 nucleotide sequence: TGTGCCACCAGCCTTGGGGAGGGCTATACGCAGTATTTT. Translation gives CATSLGEGYTQYF.

This clonotype was recorded only once. This chain connects TRBV28 to TRBJ2-3; 9 bases are shared with TRBD2. This CDR3 has 17 residues. Germline trimming cut 10 bases from V and 0 bases from J; bases unmatched to any gene: 14. CDR1 and CDR2 from the germline V gene are MDHEN and SYDVKM. The CDR3 loop is CATTGPSGTTSTDTQYF. The CDR3 region has the DNA TGTGCCACCACTGGTCCTAGCGGGACCACTAGCACAGATACGCAGTATTTT.

This clonotype was detected a few times. CDR3 region: CATSRAGRGANAEAFF. CDR3 DNA: TGTGCCACCAGCAGGGCGGGCCGAGGTGCCAACGCTGAAGCTTTCTTT. The rearrangement links TRBV15 to TRBJ1-1; D is uncertain. V was clipped by 3 bases and J by 6 bases, with 20 bases between them. This CDR3 is 16 amino acids long. Germline V CDR1 and CDR2: LNHNV, YYDKDF (reference sequence).

The chain is built from TRBV7-2 and TRBJ1-5, with D perhaps matching TRBD1 (6 bases). This CDR3 is 15 amino acids long. The V and J ends lost 10 bases and 2 bases respectively, with 18 bases between them. The V gene's germline CDR1 is SGHTA and CDR2 FQGNSA. The CDR3 is CATSRGGGGNQPQHF. CDR3 coding DNA: TGTGCCACCTCCCGGGGAGGGGGTGGCAATCAGCCCCAGCATTTT. The variable domain in full, completed from reference TRBV7-2 and TRBJ1-5, reads GAGVSQSPSNKVTEKGKDVELRCDPISGHTALYWYRQSLGQGLEFLIYFQGNSAPDKSGLPSDRFSAERTGGSVSTLTIQRTQQEDSAVYLCATSRGGGGNQPQHFGDGTRLSIL.

This clonotype has just a few counts. The chain is built from TRBV20-1 and TRBJ2-1, with D unclear. Germline loops: CDR1 DFQATT, CDR2 SNEGSKA (reference sequence). V was trimmed by 0 bases and J by 6 bases, leaving 9 bases between them. CDR3 length: 13 residues. CDR3 nucleotide sequence: TGCAGTGCTAGAGATTACAATCCCAATGAGCAGTTCTTC. Its translation is CSARDYNPNEQFF.

The rearrangement uses TRBV5-1 and TRBJ1-2; D is uncertain. Germline assignment: CDR1 SGHRS and CDR2 YFSETQ. V gave up 4 bases and J gave up 4 bases, with 38 bases separating them. The CDR3 has 22 residues. The CDR3 DNA follows: TGCGCCAGCAGCCCAATAGTGTTAGTGTCGGGGATGAGCTTCGGGCACTTCTATGGCTACACCTTC. Residues: CASSPIVLVSGMSFGHFYGYTF.

This clonotype was observed a few times. This chain joins TRBV29-1 and TRBJ2-5, with D unclear. Germline CDR1 reads SQVTM; CDR2 reads ANQGSEA. The V and J ends lost 4 bases and 0 bases respectively, with 12 bases between them. The CDR3 loop spans 14 amino acids. CDR3 coding DNA: TGCAGCGTTGTAGACTTGGGTCACCAAGAGACCCAGTACTTC. Its translation: CSVVDLGHQETQYF.

Details on this clonotype: The junction shows a germline mismatch at one end, possibly a read error. The chain links TRBV6-6 to TRBJ2-7, with 8 positions matching TRBD2. The CDR3 is 15 residues long. Looked up from germline, CDR1 is MNHNY and CDR2 is SVGAGI (reference sequence). CDR3 coding DNA: TGTGCCAGCAGTCGAATAGCGGGGAGCTCCTACGAGCGGTACTTC. The encoded protein is CASSRIAGSSYERYF.

Details on this clonotype: One end of the junction varies from germline; a read error may be responsible. The gene calls are TRBV12-3 or TRBV12-4 and TRBJ2-1; maybe TRBD2 (5 bases). CDR3 length: 14 residues. The CDR3 DNA sequence: TGTGCCAGCAGTCCTACTAGTTCCCGCAATGAGCAGGTCTTC. Translating it yields CASSPTSSRNEQVF.